One and the same sample provided the 26 T cell receptor beta chains below, sequenced in a study of T-cell reconstitution after alpha-beta-depleted transplantation in children. The TCRbeta library was prepared with unique molecular identifiers. One entry per CDR3 protein, called by TCRdb with MiXCR from the PCR reads. Here the sample spans about 610,000 distinct CDR3 sequences, about 11% being singletons. Sequenced material: PBMCs from the stem cell graft donor, taken from the stem cell graft. These receptor sequences come from a human donor who donated a stem cell graft to a child with acute myeloid leukemia.

The chain carries TRBV6-5 and TRBJ2-1, with D unclear. CDR3 length: 14 residues. Germline values: CDR1 MNHEY, CDR2 SVGAGI. Between the trimmed V and J ends, which lost 0 bases and 5 bases, there was a span of 8 bases. The CDR3 protein is CASSYSQSHNEQFF. In nucleotides, the CDR3 is TGTGCCAGCAGTTACTCCCAGAGCCACAATGAGCAGTTCTTC.

This chain's CDR3 is CSAGQAYEQYF. CDR3 DNA: TGCAGCGCCGGACAGGCCTACGAGCAGTACTTC. The chain joins TRBV29-1 to TRBJ2-7, with 7 positions matching TRBD1. CDR3 length equals 11 residues. Germline V gene sequence: CDR1 SQVTM, CDR2 ANQGSEA. The J segment lost 2 bases and the V segment lost 7 bases, leaving 2 bases of the junction unmatched.

This clonotype came up a few times. This chain uses TRBV5-1 with TRBJ1-6; 9 bases match TRBD1. Trimming at V came to 2 bases and at J to 7 bases, leaving 7 bases not matched to a gene. Germline V gene sequence: CDR1 SGHRS, CDR2 YFSETQ. The CDR3 spans 16 residues. The CDR3 sequence: CASSLFQGQGNSPLHF. CDR3 coding DNA: TGCGCCAGCAGCTTATTCCAAGGACAGGGGAATTCACCCCTCCACTTT.

The CDR3 bases are TGTGCCAGCAGCCAAGCGGGGGCGGCTGAAGCTTTCTTT. This translates into CASSQAGAAEAFF. The genes are TRBV4-2 and TRBJ1-1; a weak D match, TRBD1 (6 bases). V lost 1 base and J lost 6, with 9 bases in between. The CDR3 runs to 13 residues. Germline V lookup: CDR1 LGHNA, CDR2 YNFKEQ.

This clonotype was observed at least ten times. V is TRBV7-8 and J is TRBJ1-4; TRBD1 is a possible D gene (5 bases). Looked up from germline, CDR1 is SGHVS and CDR2 is FQNEAQ. The length of the CDR3 is 15 residues. V was cut by 1 base and J by 8 bases, with 14 bases left in between. CDR3 DNA sequence: TGTGCCAGCAGCTTAGTAGGTGGGGGGAACGAAAAACTGTTTTTT. Protein sequence: CASSLVGGGNEKLFF.

This clonotype was seen repeatedly, ten times or more. The gene calls are TRBV5-1 and TRBJ2-2; D not resolved. Germline CDR1 and CDR2: SGHRS and YFSETQ. This CDR3 is built from 13 residues. V shed 2 bases and J shed 7 bases, with 9 bases lying between them. The CDR3 sequence: CASSFESVGELFF. CDR3 nucleotide sequence: TGCGCCAGCAGCTTCGAAAGCGTCGGGGAGCTGTTTTTT.

Many counts were recorded for this clonotype. The chain is built from TRBV29-1 and TRBJ1-1, with a possible D match to TRBD1 (5 bases). The CDR3 is 13 amino acids. The ends were cut back, 4 bases at V and 4 bases at J, with 13 bases in the middle. The germline V gene encodes CDR1 SQVTM and CDR2 ANQGSEA. CDR3 coding DNA: TGCAGCGTTGTGGGGACGGGGGTCACTGAAGCTTTCTTT. Translated: CSVVGTGVTEAFF.

This clonotype was found a few times. The chain uses TRBV12-3 or TRBV12-4 and TRBJ1-3; D remains ambiguous. The CDR3 spans 15 residues. Trimming pared 3 bases from V and 0 bases from J, leaving 9 bases between. The CDR3 DNA is TGTGCCAGCAGTTTCCGGGGTATCTCTGGAAACACCATATATTTT. Translating gives CASSFRGISGNTIYF.

This clonotype has just a few counts. The chain links TRBV7-3 to TRBJ2-1; the match to TRBD2 covers 7 bases. V trimming: 5 bases; J trimming: 8 bases; junction bases outside the gene matches: 9. The CDR3 consists of 14 residues. Germline values: CDR1 SGHTA, CDR2 FQGTGA. CDR3 loop: CASSGPREFDEQFF. As DNA, the CDR3 is TGTGCCAGCAGCGGGCCGCGGGAGTTCGATGAGCAGTTCTTC.

This clonotype was counted ten times or more. The chain carries TRBV7-8 and TRBJ2-3; maybe TRBD2 (6 bases). The CDR3 has 16 residues. The germline gives CDR1 SGHVS, CDR2 FQNEAQ. V was trimmed by 5 bases and J by 0 bases, leaving 15 bases between them. CDR3 sequence reads: CASSLAPGLSTDTQYF. Here the CDR3 DNA reads TGTGCCAGCAGCCTCGCTCCGGGACTCAGCACAGATACGCAGTATTTT.

This clonotype turned up a few times. The gene calls are TRBV29-1 and TRBJ2-7, with a weak D call TRBD2 (6 bases). The germline gives CDR1 SQVTM, CDR2 ANQGSEA. This CDR3 comprises 12 residues. V lost 8 bases to trimming and J lost 7 bases, with 18 bases between them. CDR3 region: CSLVTGAGEQYF. CDR3 nucleotide sequence: TGCAGCCTGGTTACGGGAGCAGGGGAGCAGTACTTC.

This clonotype occurred many times. V gene TRBV6-5 combines with J gene TRBJ1-1; D may be TRBD1 (6 bases). Per the germline V gene, CDR1 is MNHEY and CDR2 is SVGAGI. The CDR3 has 15 residues. Trimming took 2 bases from V and 0 from J, leaving 10 bases between them. CDR3 amino acids: CASSYPDSMNTEAFF. The CDR3 region has the DNA TGTGCCAGCAGTTACCCGGACAGCATGAACACTGAAGCTTTCTTT.

This rearrangement joins TRBV18 to TRBJ2-7; D remains ambiguous. The CDR3 length is 11 residues. V dropped 3 bases and J dropped 4 bases, with 4 bases sitting between them. Germline V gene data show CDR1 as KGHSH and CDR2 as LQKENI. CDR3 DNA: TGTGCCAGCTCACCCGAATACGAGCAGTACTTC. Its protein is CASSPEYEQYF.

This clonotype was counted only a few times. The CDR3 protein is CASSYRQDQPQHF. In nucleotides, the CDR3 is TGTGCCAGCAGCTACCGACAGGATCAGCCCCAGCATTTT. The V call is TRBV7-2, the J call TRBJ1-5; TRBD1 is a possible D gene (6 bases). The germline V gene has CDR1 SGHTA and CDR2 FQGNSA. The ends were cut back, 4 bases at V and 5 bases at J, with 9 bases in the middle. The CDR3 consists of 13 residues.

This clonotype was counted many times. The chain combines TRBV6-5 with TRBJ2-5; 12 bases are shared with TRBD2. CDR1 is MNHEY and CDR2 is SVGAGI in the germline V gene. CDR3 length: 13 residues. The V gene end was trimmed by 2 bases and the J gene end by 14 bases; junction bases not matched to a gene: 6. For the CDR3, the DNA is TGTGCCAGCAGTTACGGACTAGCGGGGCACGCATACTTC. Its protein product is CASSYGLAGHAYF.

This clonotype was observed many times. The chain uses TRBV7-3 and TRBJ2-3, with TRBD2 matching 8 bases. Germline CDR1 SGHTA, CDR2 FQGTGA. V lost 2 bases, J lost 6 bases, and 7 bases stayed unmatched. CDR3 length: 15 amino acids. CDR3 sequence reads: CASSLGGTRADTQYF. The CDR3 bases are TGTGCCAGCAGCTTAGGTGGGACTAGAGCTGATACGCAGTATTTT.

The chain couples TRBV20-1 to TRBJ2-1, with no clear D. Germline V CDR1 and CDR2: DFQATT, SNEGSKA (reference sequence). Trimming took 3 bases from V and 10 from J, leaving 13 bases between them. The CDR3 is 12 amino acids. The CDR3 region is CSARGGAREQFF. CDR3 nucleotides: TGCAGTGCTAGGGGCGGAGCACGGGAGCAGTTCTTC.

This clonotype appeared many times. The gene calls are TRBV6-2 or TRBV6-3 and TRBJ2-3, with 7 bases fitting TRBD2. Losses at the gene ends were 10 bases for V and 2 bases for J; bases not matched to a gene: 9. Germline assignment: CDR1 MNHEY and CDR2 SVGEGT. This CDR3 spans 14 amino acids. The CDR3 DNA reads TGTGCCACGGGGGAGGGAGGGCACACAGATACGCAGTATTTT. Protein: CATGEGGHTDTQYF.

Here the CDR3 DNA reads TGTGCCAGCAAGAATGCGGGTAACACCGGGGAGCTGTTTTTT. Its protein is CASKNAGNTGELFF. This chain uses TRBV7-2 with TRBJ2-2; TRBD2 might be the D (5 bases). The CDR3 contains 14 residues. Germline V gene data show CDR1 as SGHTA and CDR2 as FQGNSA. V lost 7 bases to trimming and J lost 2 bases, with 11 bases between them. Full variable domain (rest looked up from reference TRBV7-2 and TRBJ2-2): GAGVSQSPSNKVTEKGKDVELRCDPISGHTALYWYRQSLGQGLEFLIYFQGNSAPDKSGLPSDRFSAERTGGSVSTLTIQRTQQEDSAVYLCASKNAGNTGELFFGEGSRLTVL.

This clonotype appeared a few times. The chain recombines TRBV29-1 with TRBJ2-5, with D possibly matching TRBD1 (5 bases). CDR3 size: 12 residues. Trimming stripped 2 bases from V and 3 bases from J, with 7 bases between. Germline V lookup: CDR1 SQVTM, CDR2 ANQGSEA. The CDR3 spells CSVETGKETQYF. The CDR3 nucleotides read TGCAGCGTTGAAACAGGAAAAGAGACCCAGTACTTC.

The V and J genes are TRBV18 and TRBJ2-5; 7 bases align to TRBD2. In germline, CDR1 is KGHSH, CDR2 LQKENI. The V gene end was trimmed by 3 bases and the J gene end by 1 base; junction bases not matched to a gene: 8. This CDR3 contains 16 residues. As DNA, the CDR3 is TGTGCCAGCTCACCCTCAAGGGGAGGGGTCCAAGAGACCCAGTACTTC. Its protein is CASSPSRGGVQETQYF.

This clonotype showed up many times. The DNA for the CDR3 is TGCAGTGCCCTCTCCCCCAGCGGGATGTACCAAGAGACCCAGTACTTC. Translation gives CSALSPSGMYQETQYF. The chain couples TRBV20-1 to TRBJ2-5, with 7 bases lining up with TRBD2. The germline CDR1 and CDR2 sequences are DFQATT and SNEGSKA (reference sequence). With V trimmed by 6 bases and J by 0 bases, 13 bases remained unmatched. The CDR3 consists of 16 residues.

This clonotype has ten or more counts. The rearrangement uses TRBV28 and TRBJ1-2; D gene uncertain. Trimming removed 3 bases at V and 7 bases at J, with 6 bases between. The CDR3 length is 11 residues. Germline loops: CDR1 MDHEN, CDR2 SYDVKM. In DNA form, the CDR3 reads TGTGCCAGCAGTTTGTCCCTTGGCTACACCTTC. Protein product: CASSLSLGYTF.

This clonotype was counted only a few times. V is TRBV7-9 and J is TRBJ2-1; 12 bases agree with TRBD2. The V segment lost 8 bases and the J segment 5 bases; nucleotides outside the gene matches: 4. The CDR3 length is 14 residues. CDR1 is SEHNR and CDR2 is FQNEAQ in the germline V gene (reference sequence). Here the CDR3 reads CASVLAGGNNEQFF. CDR3 bases: TGTGCCAGCGTACTAGCGGGAGGTAACAATGAGCAGTTCTTC.

This clonotype appeared a few times. The chain combines TRBV27 with TRBJ1-5; D is uncertain. The V end lost 4 bases, the J end lost 5 bases, and 9 bases lay between the germline ends. CDR3 length: 13 amino acids. In germline, CDR1 is MNHEY, CDR2 SMNVEV (reference sequence). The CDR3 protein is CASSSVGDQPQHF. For the CDR3, the DNA is TGTGCCAGCAGTTCAGTGGGAGATCAGCCCCAGCATTTT.

This clonotype appeared many times. Sequence at one end of the junction differs from germline and may be a read error. The chain uses TRBV20-1 and TRBJ1-3; possible D gene TRBD1, 6 bases. Germline V gives CDR1 DFQATT, CDR2 SNEGSKA (reference sequence). The CDR3 covers 15 residues. CDR3 in amino acids: CSAREGTRTGNTTYF. In DNA form, the CDR3 reads TGCAGTGCTAGAGAAGGGACACGTACTGGAAACACCACATATTTT.